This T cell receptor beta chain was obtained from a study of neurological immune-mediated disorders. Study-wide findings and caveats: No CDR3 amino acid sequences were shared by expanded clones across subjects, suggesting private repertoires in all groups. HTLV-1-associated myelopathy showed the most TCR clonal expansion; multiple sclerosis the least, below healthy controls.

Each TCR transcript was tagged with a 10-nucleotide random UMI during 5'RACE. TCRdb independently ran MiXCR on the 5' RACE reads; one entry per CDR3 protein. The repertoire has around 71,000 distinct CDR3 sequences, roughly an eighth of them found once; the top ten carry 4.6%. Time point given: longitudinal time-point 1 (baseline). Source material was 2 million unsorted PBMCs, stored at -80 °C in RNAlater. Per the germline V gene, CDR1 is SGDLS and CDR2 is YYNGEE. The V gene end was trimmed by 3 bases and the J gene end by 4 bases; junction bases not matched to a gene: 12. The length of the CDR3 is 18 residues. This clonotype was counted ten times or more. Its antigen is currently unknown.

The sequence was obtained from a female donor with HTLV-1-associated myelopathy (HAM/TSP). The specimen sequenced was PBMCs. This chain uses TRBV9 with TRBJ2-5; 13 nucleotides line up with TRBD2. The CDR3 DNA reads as TGTGCCAGCAGCGGGACTAGCGGGGGCGCCGGGGTGGGAGAGACCCAGTACTTC. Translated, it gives CASSGTSGGAGVGETQYF.